A selection of T cell receptor beta chains follows, all from one sample in a study of blood T cell repertoires in COVID-19. Some clones are missing from TCRdb's copy, which holds only in-frame ones; the method was immunoSEQ multiplex PCR. The sample has 150,000 to 200,000 clones, roughly 90% seen once; the top ten hold 4.8%. The sequencing sample was made of peripheral blood. The receptors stem from a man in his thirties or forties with COVID-19, enrolled during active disease. The CDR3 runs from the conserved cysteine through the conserved F or W. D genes are given only for firm matches. Clone size, where shown, is once, few, many, or a class for clones that have expanded.

V gene: TRBV4-3; J gene: TRBJ2-7; clone size: NA; D gene: NA; CDR3 DNA: TGCGCCAGCAGCCAGTTACTAGCCCCAGGGTACGAGCAGTACTTC; CDR3 protein: CASSQLLAPGYEQYF
V gene: TRBV6-5; J gene: TRBJ2-1; clone size: NA; D gene: TRBD1; CDR3 DNA: TGTGCCAGCAGTTACCTGGGACAGGGTGATGAGCAGTTCTTC; CDR3 protein: CASSYLGQGDEQFF
V gene: TRBV7-9; J gene: TRBJ2-3; clone size: NA; D gene: TRBD2; CDR3 DNA: TGTGCCAGCAGCCCCTCGAGCGGGGCCACAGATACGCAGTATTTT; CDR3 protein: CASSPSSGATDTQYF
V gene: TRBV10-3; J gene: TRBJ2-3; clone size: NA; D gene: TRBD1; CDR3 DNA: TGTGCCATCAGTGAGTCGGGGACAGGGGGGCCAGATACGCAGTATTTT; CDR3 protein: CAISESGTGGPDTQYF
V gene: TRBV6-2/TRBV6-3; J gene: TRBJ2-1; clone size: once; D gene: TRBD2; CDR3 DNA: TGTGCCAGCAGCCGACTAGCGGGAGGGATCAATGAGCAGTTCTTC; CDR3 protein: CASSRLAGGINEQFF
V gene: TRBV5-6; J gene: TRBJ2-3; clone size: once; D gene: NA; CDR3 DNA: TGTGCCAGCAGCCGACTAGGGGGCACAGATACGCAGTATTTT; CDR3 protein: CASSRLGGTDTQYF
V gene: TRBV14; J gene: TRBJ2-3; clone size: NA; D gene: NA; CDR3 DNA: TGTGCCAGCAGCCAAGAACGGGGGACCCGCACAGATACGCAGTATTTT; CDR3 protein: CASSQERGTRTDTQYF
V gene: TRBV2; J gene: TRBJ2-1; clone size: NA; D gene: NA; CDR3 DNA: TGTGCCAGCAGTAGGGGGGGATCCTACAATGAGCAGTTCTTC; CDR3 protein: CASSRGGSYNEQFF
V gene: TRBV6-5; J gene: TRBJ1-2; clone size: NA; D gene: NA; CDR3 DNA: TGTGCCAGCAGTTACTCTCAGGGATTCAATGGCTACACCTTC; CDR3 protein: CASSYSQGFNGYTF
V gene: TRBV24-1; J gene: TRBJ1-4; clone size: NA; D gene: NA; CDR3 DNA: TGTGCCACCAGTGTTGGTTCAGGGAGGCTGTTTTTT; CDR3 protein: CATSVGSGRLFF
V gene: TRBV5-6; J gene: TRBJ1-2; clone size: NA; D gene: NA; CDR3 DNA: TGTGCCAGCAGCTTCTATGGGCAACGGCAAAACTATGGCTACACCTTC; CDR3 protein: CASSFYGQRQNYGYTF
V gene: TRBV5-6; J gene: TRBJ1-2; clone size: NA; D gene: NA; CDR3 DNA: TGTGCCAGCAGCTTCCTCCCCGGGGGGGCGGTCGTGCGATACACCTTC; CDR3 protein: CASSFLPGGAVVRYTF
V gene: TRBV7-2; J gene: TRBJ2-3; clone size: NA; D gene: TRBD1; CDR3 DNA: TGTGCCAGCAGCCCGGGACAGCACACAGATACGCAGTATTTT; CDR3 protein: CASSPGQHTDTQYF
V gene: TRBV6-5; J gene: TRBJ1-1; clone size: NA; D gene: TRBD1; CDR3 DNA: TGTGCCAGCAGTCCGACAGGGGGCTCACGGGCTTTCTTT; CDR3 protein: CASSPTGGSRAFF
V gene: TRBV11-3; J gene: TRBJ2-3; clone size: NA; D gene: TRBD2; CDR3 DNA: TGTGCCAGCAGTTCCGGGACTAGCGGGGAATTTGGGGATACGCAGTATTTT; CDR3 protein: CASSSGTSGEFGDTQYF
V gene: TRBV15; J gene: TRBJ2-2; clone size: NA; D gene: NA; CDR3 DNA: TGTGCCACCAGCAGAGATCTAGGAGGCCCACCCAGCGGGAACACCGGGGAGCTGTTTTTT; CDR3 protein: CATSRDLGGPPSGNTGELFF
V gene: TRBV28; J gene: TRBJ1-5; clone size: NA; D gene: NA; CDR3 DNA: TGTGCCAGCAGTGGGGGCAGGGATGCCCAGCCCCAGCATTTT; CDR3 protein: CASSGGRDAQPQHF
V gene: TRBV11-2; J gene: TRBJ2-2; clone size: NA; D gene: TRBD1; CDR3 DNA: TGTGCCAGCAGCCTTGACAGGGTTTCTAGCACCGGGGAGCTGTTTTTT; CDR3 protein: CASSLDRVSSTGELFF
V gene: TRBV9; J gene: TRBJ2-3; clone size: NA; D gene: TRBD1; CDR3 DNA: TGTGCCAGCAGCCCGACAGGGGGGGGAGGGAGCACAGATACGCAGTATTTT; CDR3 protein: CASSPTGGGGSTDTQYF
V gene: TRBV24-1; J gene: TRBJ2-2; clone size: few; D gene: NA; CDR3 DNA: TGTGCCACCAGTGGCAGGGGGAACACCGGGGAGCTGTTTTTT; CDR3 protein: CATSGRGNTGELFF
V gene: TRBV14; J gene: TRBJ1-3; clone size: NA; D gene: NA; CDR3 DNA: TGTGCCAGCAGCCAACGATCGGGAACTCTGTATGGTTTCCAGACCGTCTCTGGAAACACCATATATTTT; CDR3 protein: CASSQRSGTLYGFQTVSGNTIYF
V gene: TRBV18; J gene: TRBJ1-2; clone size: NA; D gene: NA; CDR3 DNA: TGTGCCAGTGTCACAGGCACCGGGGGGTATGGCTACACCTTC; CDR3 protein: CASVTGTGGYGYTF
V gene: TRBV18; J gene: TRBJ2-7; clone size: NA; D gene: NA; CDR3 DNA: TGTGCCAGCTCACCACCGGTGCCACTATACGAGCAGTACTTC; CDR3 protein: CASSPPVPLYEQYF
V gene: TRBV12-3/TRBV12-4; J gene: TRBJ2-5; clone size: NA; D gene: NA; CDR3 DNA: TGTGCCAGCACCGGACTTGCTCAAGAGACCCAGTACTTC; CDR3 protein: CASTGLAQETQYF
V gene: TRBV11-2; J gene: TRBJ2-5; clone size: NA; D gene: NA; CDR3 DNA: TGTGCCAGCAGCTTTTCAGAAATCGGGGAGACCCAGTACTTC; CDR3 protein: CASSFSEIGETQYF
V gene: TRBV7-2; J gene: TRBJ2-7; clone size: NA; D gene: TRBD2; CDR3 DNA: TGTGCCAGCAGCTTAGAAGGGGGACTAGCGGGAGTCGAGCAGTACTTC; CDR3 protein: CASSLEGGLAGVEQYF
V gene: TRBV28; J gene: TRBJ2-7; clone size: once; D gene: NA; CDR3 DNA: TGTGCCAGCACTAATACTCTGACCTACGAGCAGTACTTC; CDR3 protein: CASTNTLTYEQYF
V gene: TRBV5-6; J gene: TRBJ1-5; clone size: NA; D gene: NA; CDR3 DNA: TGTGCCAGCAGCCGGGGTCCCCTTGGAAATCAGCCCCAGCATTTT; CDR3 protein: CASSRGPLGNQPQHF
V gene: TRBV2; J gene: TRBJ2-7; clone size: NA; D gene: NA; CDR3 DNA: TGTGCCAGCCGTGGGCCGTACGAGCAGTACTTC; CDR3 protein: CASRGPYEQYF
V gene: TRBV4-3; J gene: TRBJ2-7; clone size: NA; D gene: NA; CDR3 DNA: TGCGCCAGCAGCCTGGGCCGGGACTTGTCCTACGAGCAGTACTTC; CDR3 protein: CASSLGRDLSYEQYF
V gene: TRBV12-3/TRBV12-4; J gene: TRBJ1-5; clone size: NA; D gene: NA; CDR3 DNA: TGTGCCAGCAGCCAGGGCCCCGAAAGACCCCAGCATTTT; CDR3 protein: CASSQGPERPQHF
V gene: TRBV4-1; J gene: TRBJ1-4; clone size: NA; D gene: NA; CDR3 DNA: TGCGCCAGCAGCCAAGTTGGGCCCGGACAGGAAAAACTGTTTTTT; CDR3 protein: CASSQVGPGQEKLFF
V gene: TRBV7-9; J gene: TRBJ2-1; clone size: NA; D gene: TRBD2; CDR3 DNA: TGTGCCAGCAGCTTCAGGAGCGGGGCCACCTACAATGAGCAGTTCTTC; CDR3 protein: CASSFRSGATYNEQFF
V gene: TRBV6-5; J gene: TRBJ1-2; clone size: NA; D gene: NA; CDR3 DNA: TGTGCCAGCAGTCTTTCGTCGTCCACTTACTATGGCTACACCTTC; CDR3 protein: CASSLSSSTYYGYTF
V gene: TRBV18; J gene: TRBJ1-4; clone size: NA; D gene: NA; CDR3 DNA: TGTGCCAGCTCACCAGGGCAGGCCCGGAAACTGTTTTTT; CDR3 protein: CASSPGQARKLFF
V gene: TRBV6-4; J gene: TRBJ2-1; clone size: NA; D gene: TRBD2; CDR3 DNA: TGTGCCAGCAGTGAGACTAGCGGGAGCGGTGATGAGCAGTTCTTC; CDR3 protein: CASSETSGSGDEQFF
V gene: TRBV21-1; J gene: TRBJ1-1; clone size: NA; D gene: NA; CDR3 DNA: TGTGCCAGCAGCAAAGGGCACAGGGGGCAGGTAGACACTGAAGCTTTCTTT; CDR3 protein: CASSKGHRGQVDTEAFF
V gene: TRBV6-6; J gene: TRBJ2-1; clone size: NA; D gene: NA; CDR3 DNA: TGTGCCAGCTTAGACTCCTCCTACAATGAGCAGTTCTTC; CDR3 protein: CASLDSSYNEQFF
V gene: TRBV6-5; J gene: TRBJ1-5; clone size: NA; D gene: NA; CDR3 DNA: TGTGCCAGCAACAGGGAACCCAATAGCAATCAGCCCCAGCATTTT; CDR3 protein: CASNREPNSNQPQHF
V gene: TRBV27; J gene: TRBJ1-1; clone size: NA; D gene: NA; CDR3 DNA: TGTGCCAGCAGTTTACTAGGGGCCAATATGAACACTGAAGCTTTCTTT; CDR3 protein: CASSLLGANMNTEAFF
V gene: TRBV9; J gene: TRBJ1-1; clone size: NA; D gene: TRBD1; CDR3 DNA: TGTGCCAGCAGCGTAGCCCCACTGACAGGGCTGGACACTGAAGCTTTCTTT; CDR3 protein: CASSVAPLTGLDTEAFF
V gene: TRBV3-1/TRBV3-2; J gene: TRBJ1-2; clone size: NA; D gene: NA; CDR3 DNA: TGTGCCAGCAGCCATACTATTTCGTGGCGGGGTTATGGCTACACCTTC; CDR3 protein: CASSHTISWRGYGYTF
V gene: TRBV18; J gene: TRBJ2-5; clone size: NA; D gene: NA; CDR3 DNA: TGTGCCAGCTCACCAGAGGGCCAGGAGACCCAGTACTTC; CDR3 protein: CASSPEGQETQYF
V gene: TRBV7-3; J gene: TRBJ2-6; clone size: NA; D gene: NA; CDR3 DNA: TGTGCCAGCAGCTTCTTACAGGGCCTAAGCTCTGGGGCCAACGTCCTGACTTTC; CDR3 protein: CASSFLQGLSSGANVLTF
V gene: TRBV6-1; J gene: TRBJ1-1; clone size: NA; D gene: NA; CDR3 DNA: TGTGCCAGCAGTGAGGAGCGAGTAGTAGGGGACATGAACACTGAAGCTTTCTTT; CDR3 protein: CASSEERVVGDMNTEAFF